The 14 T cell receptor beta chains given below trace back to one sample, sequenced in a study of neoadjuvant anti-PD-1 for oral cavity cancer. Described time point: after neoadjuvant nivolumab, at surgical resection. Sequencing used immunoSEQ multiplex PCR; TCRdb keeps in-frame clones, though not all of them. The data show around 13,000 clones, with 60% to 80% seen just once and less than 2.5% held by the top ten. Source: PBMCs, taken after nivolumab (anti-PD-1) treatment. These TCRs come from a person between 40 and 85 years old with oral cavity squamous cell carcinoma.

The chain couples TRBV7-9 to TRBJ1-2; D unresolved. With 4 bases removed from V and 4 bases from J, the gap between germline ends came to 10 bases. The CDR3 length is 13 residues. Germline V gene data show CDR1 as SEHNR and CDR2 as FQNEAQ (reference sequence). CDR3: CASSYLESYGYTF. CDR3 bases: TGTGCCAGCAGCTACCTCGAAAGCTATGGCTACACCTTC.

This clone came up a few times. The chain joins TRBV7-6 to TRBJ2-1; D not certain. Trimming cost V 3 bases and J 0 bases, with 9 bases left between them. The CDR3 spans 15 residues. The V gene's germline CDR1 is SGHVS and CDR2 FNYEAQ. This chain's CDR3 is CASSFRPSSYNEQFF. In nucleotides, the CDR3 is TGTGCCAGCAGCTTCCGCCCCAGCTCCTACAATGAGCAGTTCTTC. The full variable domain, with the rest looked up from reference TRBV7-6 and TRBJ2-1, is GAGVSQSPRYKVTKRGQDVALRCDPISGHVSLYWYRQALGQGPEFLTYFNYEAQQDKSGLPNDRFSAERPEGSISTLTIQRTEQRDSAMYRCASSFRPSSYNEQFFGPGTRLTVL.

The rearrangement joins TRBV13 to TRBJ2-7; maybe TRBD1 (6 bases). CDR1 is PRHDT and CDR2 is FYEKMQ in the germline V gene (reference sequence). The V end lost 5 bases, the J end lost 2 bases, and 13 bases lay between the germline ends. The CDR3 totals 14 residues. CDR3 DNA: TGTGCCAGCAGCAAAACAGGGATGACCTACGAGCAGTACTTC. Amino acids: CASSKTGMTYEQYF.

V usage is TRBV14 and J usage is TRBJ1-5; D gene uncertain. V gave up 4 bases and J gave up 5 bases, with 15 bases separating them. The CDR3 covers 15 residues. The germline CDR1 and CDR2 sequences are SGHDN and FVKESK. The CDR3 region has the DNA TGTGCCAGCAGCCCAAGAGGATTAGGGCATCAGCCCCAGCATTTT. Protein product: CASSPRGLGHQPQHF.

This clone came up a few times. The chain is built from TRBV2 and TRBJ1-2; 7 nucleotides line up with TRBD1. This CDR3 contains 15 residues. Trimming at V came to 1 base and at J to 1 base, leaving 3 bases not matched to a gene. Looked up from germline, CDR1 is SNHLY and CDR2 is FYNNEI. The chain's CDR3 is CASSEGTGNNYGYTF. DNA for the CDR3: TGTGCCAGCAGTGAAGGGACAGGAAATAACTATGGCTACACCTTC.

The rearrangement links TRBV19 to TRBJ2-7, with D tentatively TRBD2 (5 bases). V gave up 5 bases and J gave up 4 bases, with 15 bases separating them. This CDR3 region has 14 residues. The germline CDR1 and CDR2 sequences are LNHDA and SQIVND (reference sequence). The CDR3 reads CASSGRGQEYEQYF. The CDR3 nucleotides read TGTGCCAGTAGTGGCCGGGGTCAGGAGTACGAGCAGTACTTC.

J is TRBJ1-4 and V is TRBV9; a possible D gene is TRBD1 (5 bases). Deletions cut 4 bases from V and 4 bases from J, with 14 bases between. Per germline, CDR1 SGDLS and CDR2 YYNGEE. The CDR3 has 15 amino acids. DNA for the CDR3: TGTGCCAGCAGCACGTCGGGACGCCATAATGAAAAACTGTTTTTT. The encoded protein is CASSTSGRHNEKLFF.

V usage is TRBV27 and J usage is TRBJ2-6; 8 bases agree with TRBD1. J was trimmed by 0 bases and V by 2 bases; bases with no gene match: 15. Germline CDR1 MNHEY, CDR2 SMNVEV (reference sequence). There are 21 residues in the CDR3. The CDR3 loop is CASSLGTGLFGVASGANVLTF. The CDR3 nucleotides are TGTGCCAGCAGTTTAGGGACAGGTTTGTTCGGGGTTGCCTCTGGGGCCAACGTCCTGACTTTC.

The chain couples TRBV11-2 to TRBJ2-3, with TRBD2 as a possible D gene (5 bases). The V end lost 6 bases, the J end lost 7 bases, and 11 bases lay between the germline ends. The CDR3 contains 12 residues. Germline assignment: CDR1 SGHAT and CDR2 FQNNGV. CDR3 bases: TGTGCCAGCAGTCGACTACGCCATACGCAGTATTTT. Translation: CASSRLRHTQYF.

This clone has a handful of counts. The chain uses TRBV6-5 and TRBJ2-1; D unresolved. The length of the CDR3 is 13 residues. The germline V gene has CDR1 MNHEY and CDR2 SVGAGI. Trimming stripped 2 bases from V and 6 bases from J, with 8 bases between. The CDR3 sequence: CASSYTALNEQFF. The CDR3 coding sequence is TGTGCCAGCAGTTACACAGCCCTCAATGAGCAGTTCTTC.

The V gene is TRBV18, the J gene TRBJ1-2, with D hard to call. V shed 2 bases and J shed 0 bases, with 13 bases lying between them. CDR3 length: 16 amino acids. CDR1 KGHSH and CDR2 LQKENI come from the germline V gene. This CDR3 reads CASSPSGQRTNYGYTF. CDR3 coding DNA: TGTGCCAGCTCACCAAGTGGGCAGAGGACTAACTATGGCTACACCTTC.

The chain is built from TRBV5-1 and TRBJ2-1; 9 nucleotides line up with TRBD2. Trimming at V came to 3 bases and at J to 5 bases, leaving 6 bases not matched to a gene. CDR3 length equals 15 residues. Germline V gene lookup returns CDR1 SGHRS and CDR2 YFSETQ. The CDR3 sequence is CASSWIAGANNEQFF. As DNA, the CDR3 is TGCGCCAGCAGCTGGATAGCGGGGGCCAACAATGAGCAGTTCTTC. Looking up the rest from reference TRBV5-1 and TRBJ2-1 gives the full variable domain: KAGVTQTPRYLIKTRGQQVTLSCSPISGHRSVSWYQQTPGQGLQFLFEYFSETQRNKGNFPGRFSGRQFSNSRSEMNVSTLELGDSALYLCASSWIAGANNEQFFGPGTRLTVL.

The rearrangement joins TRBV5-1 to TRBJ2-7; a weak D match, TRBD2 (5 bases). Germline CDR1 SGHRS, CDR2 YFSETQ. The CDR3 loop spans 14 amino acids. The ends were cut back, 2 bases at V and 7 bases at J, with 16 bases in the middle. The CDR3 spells CASSLTGIGPEQYF. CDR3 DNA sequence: TGCGCCAGCAGCTTAACCGGGATCGGTCCGGAGCAGTACTTC.

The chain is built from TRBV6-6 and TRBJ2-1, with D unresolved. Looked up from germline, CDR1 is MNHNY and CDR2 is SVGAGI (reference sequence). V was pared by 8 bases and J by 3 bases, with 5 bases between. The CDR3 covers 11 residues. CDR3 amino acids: CASRRYNEQFF. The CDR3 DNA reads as TGTGCCAGCCGGCGCTACAATGAGCAGTTCTTC.